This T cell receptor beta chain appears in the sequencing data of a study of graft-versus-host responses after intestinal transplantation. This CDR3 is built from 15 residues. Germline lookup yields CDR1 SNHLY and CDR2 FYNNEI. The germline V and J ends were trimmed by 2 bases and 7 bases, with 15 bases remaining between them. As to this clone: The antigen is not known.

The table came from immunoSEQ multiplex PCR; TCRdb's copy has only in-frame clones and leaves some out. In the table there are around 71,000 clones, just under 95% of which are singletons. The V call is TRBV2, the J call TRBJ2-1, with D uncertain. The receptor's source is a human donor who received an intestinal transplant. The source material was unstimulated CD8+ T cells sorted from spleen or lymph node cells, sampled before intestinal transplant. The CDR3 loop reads CASSEHSPFGNEQFF. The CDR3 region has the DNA TGTGCCAGCAGTGAACACAGTCCTTTTGGGAATGAGCAGTTCTTC. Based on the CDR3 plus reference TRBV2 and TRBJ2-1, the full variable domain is EPEVTQTPSHQVTQMGQEVILRCVPISNHLYFYWYRQILGQKVEFLVSFYNNEISEKSEIFDDQFSVERPDGSNFTLKIRSTKLEDSAMYFCASSEHSPFGNEQFFGPGTRLTVL.